The table lists the clone carrying this T cell receptor beta chain with a few counts. The target antigen is unknown. The data stem from a study of T cells after yellow fever vaccination. Looking at the study overall: Those fractions that held only low numbers of cells were prepared using the SMART-Seq v4 Ultra Low Input RNA kit.

Overall study findings and caveats: A weaker but faster secondary response was observed, peaking on day 5 versus 15. There was a possibility that FACS-sorted repertoires contained abundant clonotypes contaminating from the bulk population.

CDR1 and CDR2 from the germline V gene are LGHNT and FRNRAP. The length of the CDR3 is 20 residues. With 2 bases removed from V and 0 bases from J, the gap between germline ends came to 23 bases. For TCR, cDNA came from 5'RACE template switching, which added a universal primer site and UMIs. TCRdb re-derived calls from the 5' RACE reads in MiXCR, one entry per CDR3 protein. The repertoire consists of 150,000 to 200,000 distinct CDR3 sequences, with approximately 10% occurring once and the leading ten covering roughly a third. The specimen comprised CD8+ T cells sorted from PBMCs, sampled 15 days after the yellow fever booster vaccination. The receptor's source is a man younger than 35 who received the YFV17D yellow fever vaccine. The chain is built from TRBV12-5 and TRBJ1-3; maybe TRBD1 (5 bases). Here the CDR3 DNA reads TGTGCTAGTGGTTTGCACATTAACCGGGACCGTTATTTCTCTGGAAACACCATATATTTT. Protein: CASGLHINRDRYFSGNTIYF.